This passage covers 25 T cell receptor beta chains from one sample sequenced in a study of cytomegalovirus exposure and HLA in healthy donors. The PCR made use of 60 Vbeta and 13 Jbeta primers. Clones were read by immunoSEQ multiplex PCR, and TCRdb kept only the in-frame ones, dropping some. The table has around 210,000 clones, about 88% seen once. The sample taken for sequencing was PBMCs. Receptors were obtained from a girl aged 2-10 years in good health and CMV-seronegative.

The gene calls are TRBV29-1 and TRBJ2-3; 8 nucleotides align to TRBD1. Trimming cost V 6 bases and J 5 bases; bases outside gene matches: 10. Germline CDR1 is SQVTM and CDR2 is ANQGSEA. The CDR3 has 14 amino acids. CDR3 coding DNA: TGCAGCGTAGACCGGGACAGGCTTAGAGATACGCAGTATTTT. Encoded protein: CSVDRDRLRDTQYF.

This chain connects TRBV29-1 to TRBJ1-1, with D tentatively TRBD1 (5 bases). Trimming shortened V by 1 base and J by 2 bases, and 11 bases separated the two germline ends. The CDR3 is 14 residues long. Germline V CDR1 and CDR2: SQVTM, ANQGSEA. CDR3 bases: TGCAGCGTTGAAGTCCCAGGGTTTAACACTGAAGCTTTCTTT. It codes for CSVEVPGFNTEAFF.

This sequence joins TRBV18 and TRBJ2-5, with D possibly being TRBD1 (6 bases). The CDR3 is 13 residues long. With 6 bases removed from V and 2 bases from J, the gap between germline ends came to 10 bases. CDR1 KGHSH and CDR2 LQKENI come from the germline V gene. CDR3 in DNA: TGTGCCAGCTCGCGCGGACAGCAAGAGACCCAGTACTTC. Amino acids: CASSRGQQETQYF. Combining the CDR3 with reference TRBV18 and TRBJ2-5 gives the whole variable domain NAGVMQNPRHLVRRRGQEARLRCSPMKGHSHVYWYRQLPEEGLKFMVYLQKENIIDESGMPKERFSAEFPKEGPSILRIQQVVRGDSAAYFCASSRGQQETQYFGPGTRLLVL.

This chain connects TRBV7-6 to TRBJ1-4, with 8 bases that match TRBD1. CDR1 and CDR2 (germline): SGHVS, FNYEAQ. CDR3 length: 14 residues. Trimming cost V 1 base and J 7 bases; bases outside gene matches: 2. The CDR3: CASSLEGTGEKLFF. DNA for the CDR3: TGTGCCAGCAGCTTAGAGGGGACAGGTGAAAAACTGTTTTTT.

J is TRBJ2-5 and V is TRBV27; 7 positions match TRBD1. Looked up from germline, CDR1 is MNHEY and CDR2 is SMNVEV (reference sequence). V gave up 5 bases and J gave up 4 bases; unmatched junction bases: 7. The CDR3 runs to 14 residues. The CDR3: CASSPSDRIETQYF. DNA for the CDR3: TGTGCCAGCAGTCCCTCGGACAGGATAGAGACCCAGTACTTC.

The chain employs TRBV7-9 and TRBJ2-1, with TRBD2 identical over 8 bases. With V trimmed by 0 bases and J by 6 bases, 7 bases remained unmatched. CDR3 length: 16 residues. The germline V gene has CDR1 SEHNR and CDR2 FQNEAQ (reference sequence). The CDR3, as DNA: TGTGCCAGCAGCTTAGCTAGCGGGGATTTGTCCAATGAGCAGTTCTTC. Translating gives CASSLASGDLSNEQFF.

V gene TRBV5-1 combines with J gene TRBJ2-2; D might be TRBD1 (7 bases). With 5 bases removed from V and 2 bases from J, the gap between germline ends came to 13 bases. In germline, CDR1 is SGHRS, CDR2 YFSETQ. The CDR3 length is 15 residues. CDR3 sequence reads: CASRRDSVNTGELFF. The CDR3, as DNA: TGCGCCAGCAGGCGGGACAGTGTAAACACCGGGGAGCTGTTTTTT.

The chain links TRBV29-1 to TRBJ1-5; TRBD1 matches at 10 bases. Per the germline V gene, CDR1 is SQVTM and CDR2 is ANQGSEA. Unmatched junction bases numbered 6, after V lost 5 bases and J lost 8 bases. This CDR3 spans 13 amino acids. The CDR3 protein is CSVTTGGLEPQHF. The CDR3, as DNA: TGCAGCGTTACGACAGGGGGCTTGGAGCCCCAGCATTTT.

V and J are TRBV28 and TRBJ1-1, with 10 bases lining up with TRBD1. J gave up 5 bases and V 6 bases, and 12 bases lay outside the gene matches. Germline V gives CDR1 MDHEN, CDR2 SYDVKM. The CDR3 extends over 16 amino acids. CDR3 amino acids: CASRRPGTGVLTEAFF. The CDR3 DNA follows: TGTGCCAGCAGGCGTCCCGGGACAGGGGTGTTAACTGAAGCTTTCTTT.

The chain employs TRBV18 and TRBJ2-2; D unclear. Trimming took 0 bases from V and 1 from J, leaving 9 bases between them. The CDR3 runs 16 residues. The germline gives CDR1 KGHSH, CDR2 LQKENI. The CDR3 spells CASSPPAQMNTGELFF. The CDR3 DNA is TGTGCCAGCTCACCACCCGCACAGATGAACACCGGGGAGCTGTTTTTT.

The gene calls are TRBV5-1 and TRBJ1-6, with TRBD1 as a possible D gene (5 bases). CDR1 and CDR2 from the germline V gene are SGHRS and YFSETQ. V was clipped by 2 bases and J by 5 bases, with 8 bases between them. The CDR3 totals 14 residues. The CDR3 DNA reads TGCGCCAGCAGCTTCCAGGACAATAATTCACCCCTCCACTTT. It specifies CASSFQDNNSPLHF.

Only a few counts were recorded for this clone. The gene calls are TRBV12-5 and TRBJ2-3; D uncertain. Per the germline V gene, CDR1 is LGHNT and CDR2 is FRNRAP. The CDR3 is made up of 11 amino acids. The V and J ends lost 7 bases and 5 bases respectively, with 7 bases between them. The CDR3 here is CASASEDTQYF. CDR3 bases: TGTGCTAGTGCCTCAGAAGATACGCAGTATTTT.

A single count supports this clone. The chain recombines TRBV6-6 with TRBJ2-6; TRBD1 aligns across 7 bases. Looked up from germline, CDR1 is MNHNY and CDR2 is SVGAGI (reference sequence). CDR3 size: 16 residues. V gave up 2 bases and J gave up 3 bases; unmatched junction bases: 4. The chain's CDR3 is CASSYRGGSGANVLTF. As DNA, the CDR3 is TGTGCCAGCAGTTACAGAGGGGGCAGTGGGGCCAACGTCCTGACTTTC.

The genes are TRBV7-6 and TRBJ1-6; TRBD1 agrees at 9 bases. V shed 1 base and J 7 bases; nucleotides not matched to a gene: 14. Germline lookup yields CDR1 SGHVS and CDR2 FNYEAQ. This CDR3 comprises 19 residues. CDR3 DNA sequence: TGTGCCAGCAGCTTAGACGCGGGACAGGGTCTTAGAAGGAATTCACCCCTCCACTTT. Translated: CASSLDAGQGLRRNSPLHF.

A note on this clone: One end of the junction does not line up with germline, which may come from a read error. V is TRBV6-1 and J is TRBJ2-5; TRBD1 agrees at 8 bases. Germline-derived CDR1 and CDR2 are MNHNS and SASEGT. The CDR3 length is 15 residues. As DNA, the CDR3 is TGTGCCAGCAGCTCCCCTGCAGGGGGCGGGGAGATCCAGTACTTC. It encodes CASSSPAGGGEIQYF.

The chain has TRBV2 and TRBJ2-4, with D possibly being TRBD2 (5 bases). V was cut by 6 bases and J by 8 bases, with 14 bases left in between. Germline CDR1 reads SNHLY; CDR2 reads FYNNEI. The CDR3 contains 13 residues. The CDR3 loop is CASSGESKDIQYF. CDR3 sequence (DNA): TGTGCCAGCAGCGGGGAATCTAAGGACATTCAGTACTTC.

The rearrangement joins TRBV11-2 to TRBJ2-7, with TRBD1 matching 7 bases. V was pared by 6 bases and J by 0 bases, with 8 bases of the junction left unmatched. CDR1 is SGHAT and CDR2 is FQNNGV in the germline V gene. This CDR3 has 15 residues. The CDR3, as DNA: TGTGCCAGCAGACGACCCGGGACAGCCTCCTACGAGCAGTACTTC. It is translated as CASRRPGTASYEQYF. The variable domain in full, with the rest retrieved from reference TRBV11-2 and TRBJ2-7, is EAGVAQSPRYKIIEKRQSVAFWCNPISGHATLYWYQQILGQGPKLLIQFQNNGVVDDSQLPKDRFSAERLKGVDSTLKIQPAKLEDSAVYLCASRRPGTASYEQYFGPGTRLTVT.

The rearrangement links TRBV18 to TRBJ2-7, with unresolved D. V lost 3 bases to trimming and J lost 5 bases, with 11 bases between them. This CDR3 spans 13 amino acids. CDR1 is KGHSH, CDR2 LQKENI, per germline. The CDR3 sequence: CASSPQEVHEQYF. The CDR3 nucleotides read TGTGCCAGCTCACCCCAGGAAGTTCACGAGCAGTACTTC.

The V and J genes are TRBV6-4 and TRBJ2-5, with TRBD2 identical over 10 bases. V gave up 2 bases and J gave up 3 bases; unmatched junction bases: 12. In germline, CDR1 is MRHNA, CDR2 SNTAGT. This CDR3 region has 18 residues. The CDR3 here is CASSDPRSLAGVKETQYF. The DNA of the CDR3 is TGTGCCAGCAGTGACCCCCGTTCCCTAGCGGGAGTCAAAGAGACCCAGTACTTC.

This clone showed up just once. V gene TRBV12-2 combines with J gene TRBJ2-7; the listed D gene, TRBD2, was not tested against the DNA. TRBV12-2 is a pseudogene segment. The CDR3 spans 15 residues. Written as DNA, the CDR3 is TGTGCAAGTCGCTTAGCGGGACTAGCGGCCTACGAGCAGTACTTC. Translating gives CASRLAGLAAYEQYF.

The V gene is TRBV6-5, the J gene TRBJ2-3; 7 positions agree with TRBD2. V was clipped by 4 bases and J by 1 base; unmatched bases: 8. There are 16 residues in the CDR3. CDR1 and CDR2 from the germline V gene are MNHEY and SVGAGI. The CDR3 protein is CASSSLAVLGTDTQYF. The CDR3 nucleotides are TGTGCCAGCAGTTCGCTAGCGGTTTTAGGCACAGATACGCAGTATTTT.

The chain's CDR3 is CASRTRDYPSYEQYF. Here the CDR3 DNA reads TGTGCAAGTCGCACCCGGGACTACCCGTCCTACGAGCAGTACTTC. The chain has TRBV12-2 and TRBJ2-7; TRBD2 is taken as the D call from the table, unchecked against the DNA. TRBV12-2 is a known pseudogene. The CDR3 consists of 15 residues.

The V and J genes are TRBV30 and TRBJ2-2, with TRBD2 as a possible D gene (6 bases). V lost 8 bases and J 3 bases, leaving 16 bases between the germline ends. The CDR3 runs to 14 residues. Germline CDR1 is GTSNPN and CDR2 is SVGIG (reference sequence). The DNA of the CDR3 is TGTGCCCCAGGGAAGGGACTCCACACCGGGGAGCTGTTTTTT. Its protein product is CAPGKGLHTGELFF.

The rearrangement joins TRBV5-6 to TRBJ2-7; D call uncertain. Trimming removed 2 bases at V and 2 bases at J, with 14 bases between. CDR1 is SGHDT and CDR2 is YYEEEE in the germline V gene. CDR3 size: 15 residues. The CDR3: CASSFATLRTYEQYF. The DNA for the CDR3 is TGTGCCAGCAGCTTTGCCACCCTGAGGACCTACGAGCAGTACTTC. Looking up the rest from reference TRBV5-6 and TRBJ2-7 gives the full variable domain: DAGVTQSPTHLIKTRGQQVTLRCSPKSGHDTVSWYQQALGQGPQFIFQYYEEEERQRGNFPDRFSGHQFPNYSSELNVNALLLGDSALYLCASSFATLRTYEQYFGPGTRLTVT.

The CDR3 region is CASSFWATGELFF. In DNA form, the CDR3 reads TGTGCCAGCAGCTTTTGGGCCACCGGGGAGCTGTTTTTT. The V gene is TRBV11-2, the J gene TRBJ2-2; D not resolved. The CDR3 totals 13 residues. V lost 3 bases, J lost 4 bases, and 6 bases lay in between. CDR1 and CDR2 (germline): SGHAT, FQNNGV.